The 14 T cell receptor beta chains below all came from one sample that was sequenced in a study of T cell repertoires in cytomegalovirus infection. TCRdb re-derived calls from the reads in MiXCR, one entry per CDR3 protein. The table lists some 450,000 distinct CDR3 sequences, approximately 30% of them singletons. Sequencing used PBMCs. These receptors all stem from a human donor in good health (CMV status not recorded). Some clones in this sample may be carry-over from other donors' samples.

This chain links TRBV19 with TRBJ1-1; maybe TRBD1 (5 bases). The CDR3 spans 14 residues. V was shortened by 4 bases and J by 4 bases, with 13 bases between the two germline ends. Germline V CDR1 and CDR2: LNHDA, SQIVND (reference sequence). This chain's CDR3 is CASSTRQTLTEAFF. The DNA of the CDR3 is TGTGCCAGTAGTACCCGACAGACTCTCACTGAAGCTTTCTTT.

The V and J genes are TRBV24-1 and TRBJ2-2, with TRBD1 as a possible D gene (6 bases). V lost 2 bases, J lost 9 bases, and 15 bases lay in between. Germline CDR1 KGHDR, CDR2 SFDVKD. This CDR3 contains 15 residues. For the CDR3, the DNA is TGTGCCACCAGTGATTACCCCCAGGGGTCCAGGGAGCTGTTTTTT. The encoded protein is CATSDYPQGSRELFF.

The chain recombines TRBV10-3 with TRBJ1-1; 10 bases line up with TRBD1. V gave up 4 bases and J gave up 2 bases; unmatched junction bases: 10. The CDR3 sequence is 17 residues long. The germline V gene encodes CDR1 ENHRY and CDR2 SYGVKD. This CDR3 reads CAISGPWTGGSNTEAFF. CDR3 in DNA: TGTGCCATCAGTGGACCTTGGACAGGGGGATCTAACACTGAAGCTTTCTTT.

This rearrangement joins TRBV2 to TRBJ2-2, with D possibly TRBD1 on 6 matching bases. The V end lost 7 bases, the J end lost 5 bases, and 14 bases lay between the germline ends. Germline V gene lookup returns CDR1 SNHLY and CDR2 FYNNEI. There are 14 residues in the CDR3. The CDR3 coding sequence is TGTGCCAGCAAGGAACAGGGCCCTACCGGGGAGCTGTTTTTT. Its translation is CASKEQGPTGELFF.

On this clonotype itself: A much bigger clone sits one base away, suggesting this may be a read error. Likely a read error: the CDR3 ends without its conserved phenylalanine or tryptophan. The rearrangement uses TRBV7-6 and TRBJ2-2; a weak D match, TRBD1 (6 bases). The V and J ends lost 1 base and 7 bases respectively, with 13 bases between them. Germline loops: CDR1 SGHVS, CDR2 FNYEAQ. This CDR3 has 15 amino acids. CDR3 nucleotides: TGTGCCAGCAGCTTAGAGGCAGGGGATAACGGGGAGCTGTTTTGT. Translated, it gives CASSLEAGDNGELFC.

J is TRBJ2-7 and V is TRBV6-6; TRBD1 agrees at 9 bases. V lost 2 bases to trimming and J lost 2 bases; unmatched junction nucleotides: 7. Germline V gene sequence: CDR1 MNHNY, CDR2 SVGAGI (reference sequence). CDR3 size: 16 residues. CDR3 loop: CASSYPDRGKTYEQYF. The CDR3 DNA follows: TGTGCCAGCAGTTACCCGGACAGGGGAAAGACCTACGAGCAGTACTTC.

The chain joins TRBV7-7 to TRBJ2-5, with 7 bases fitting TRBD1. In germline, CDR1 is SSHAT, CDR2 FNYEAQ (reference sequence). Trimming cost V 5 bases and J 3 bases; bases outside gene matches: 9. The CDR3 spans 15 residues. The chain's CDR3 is CASSARQGSEETQYF. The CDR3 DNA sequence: TGTGCCAGCAGCGCAAGACAGGGATCCGAAGAGACCCAGTACTTC.

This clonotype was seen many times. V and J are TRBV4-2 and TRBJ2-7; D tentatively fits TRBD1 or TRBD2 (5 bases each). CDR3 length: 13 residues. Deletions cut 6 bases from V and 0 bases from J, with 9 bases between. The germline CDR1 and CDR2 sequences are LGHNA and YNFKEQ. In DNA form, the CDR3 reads TGTGCCAGCAGTGGGACCAGCTCCTACGAGCAGTACTTC. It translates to CASSGTSSYEQYF.

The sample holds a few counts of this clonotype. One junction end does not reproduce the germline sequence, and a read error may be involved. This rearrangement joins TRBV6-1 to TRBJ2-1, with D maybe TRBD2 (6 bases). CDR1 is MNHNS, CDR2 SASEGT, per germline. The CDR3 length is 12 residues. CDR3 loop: CASSDGGQLRIF. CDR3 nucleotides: TGTGCCAGCAGTGATGGAGGGCAGTTGAGGATCTTC.

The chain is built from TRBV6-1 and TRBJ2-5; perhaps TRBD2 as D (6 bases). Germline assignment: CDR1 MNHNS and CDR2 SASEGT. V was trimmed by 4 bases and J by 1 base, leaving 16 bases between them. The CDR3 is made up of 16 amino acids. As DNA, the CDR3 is TGTGCCAGCAGTGTTGGAGGGTTTGGGCCCCAAGAGACCCAGTACTTC. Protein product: CASSVGGFGPQETQYF.

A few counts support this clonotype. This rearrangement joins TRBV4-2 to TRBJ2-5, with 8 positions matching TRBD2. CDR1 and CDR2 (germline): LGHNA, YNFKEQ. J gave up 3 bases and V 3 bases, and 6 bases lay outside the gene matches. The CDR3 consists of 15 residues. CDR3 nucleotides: TGTGCCAGCAGCCAGATCCGGGGGGGCAAAGAGACCCAGTACTTC. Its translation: CASSQIRGGKETQYF.

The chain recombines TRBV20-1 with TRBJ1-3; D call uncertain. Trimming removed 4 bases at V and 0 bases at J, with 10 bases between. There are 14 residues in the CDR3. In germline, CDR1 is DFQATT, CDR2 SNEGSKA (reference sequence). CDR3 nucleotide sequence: TGCAGTGCTAATTCAGTAAGCTCTGGAAACACCATATATTTT. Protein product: CSANSVSSGNTIYF.

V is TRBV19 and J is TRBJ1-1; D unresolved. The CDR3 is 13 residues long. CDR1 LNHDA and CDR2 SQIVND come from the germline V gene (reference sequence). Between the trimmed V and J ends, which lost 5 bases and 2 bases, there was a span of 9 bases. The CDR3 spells CASSLHINTEAFF. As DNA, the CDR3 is TGTGCCAGTAGTCTGCACATTAACACTGAAGCTTTCTTT.

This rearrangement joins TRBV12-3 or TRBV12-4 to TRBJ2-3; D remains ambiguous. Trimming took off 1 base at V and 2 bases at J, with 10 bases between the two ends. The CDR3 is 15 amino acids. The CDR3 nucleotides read TGTGCCAGCAGTTTAGGGCAGGCCGTCACAGATACGCAGTATTTT. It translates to CASSLGQAVTDTQYF.